The clone carrying this T cell receptor (beta chain) was counted ten times or more. Its antigen is undetermined. Amplified regions were TCR beta CDR3 sequences from RNA transcripts. The HTBI primer set was used in a first-round RT-PCR of the TCR CDR3. TCRdb called the multiplex PCR reads again in MiXCR, with one record for every CDR3 protein. Of hundreds of thousands of distinct CDR3 sequences listed, approximately 15% are singletons. The sample belongs to a study of T cells in Graves' hyperthyroidism and ophthalmopathy. Overall study findings and caveats: Using 13 V-J features, a model discriminated ophthalmopathy from stable hyperthyroidism.

The CDR3 totals 15 residues. Germline CDR1 is SGHNT and CDR2 is YENEEA. The ends were cut back, 1 base at V and 4 bases at J, with 12 bases in the middle. On the basis of clinical symptoms, serum thyroxine and TRAb, thyroid ultrasound and orbital computed tomography, diagnoses were made. V usage is TRBV11-3 and J usage is TRBJ2-3, with D uncertain. The TCR was taken from a young woman with Graves' hyperthyroidism that later progressed to Graves' ophthalmopathy. Sequenced input: blood. The CDR3 region has the DNA TGTGCCAGCAGCTTAGCCCCGGATGGGGCAGATACGCAGTATTTT. Protein sequence: CASSLAPDGADTQYF.